Given below is one T cell receptor (beta chain) in context. The target of this receptor is not known. Qualities for individual bases were not recorded, and no much larger clone is one base off. This CDR3 is also generated by other DNA sequences in the sample. Trimming leaves V shorter by 5 bases and J shorter by 5 bases, with the junction holding 8 bases beyond the gene matches. CDR1 and CDR2, per the germline V gene (reference sequence), are SEHNR and FQNEAQ. From the cysteine up to the phenylalanine, the CDR3 has a length of 16 residues. Only the CDR3 DNA stays, 48 bases, in frame from base 1. Donors were healthy HIV-negative adults with no recently reported acute infections or vaccinations. Every donor was a Caucasian adult living in Nashville, Tennessee, USA. For unsorted samples, roughly 91 million PBMCs were counted, and genomic DNA was extracted using the QIAamp DNA Blood Mini kit. Blood was obtained by leukapheresis, after which PBMCs were separated by Ficoll-Histopaque density gradient centrifugation and cryopreserved in liquid nitrogen vapor phase.

The sample originates from a study of shared clonotypes between healthy human individuals (TCRdb year 2020). Regarding the research as a whole: A couple of women and a few men aged 18 to 49 years were included in the cohort. The study deeply sequenced blood TCR repertoires of five healthy adults to estimate repertoire size and the extent of clonotype sharing between individuals. To increase sequencing depth and limit assay-specific biases, TCR repertoire library preparation and sequencing were carried out by different laboratories using diverse techniques. Each donor's leukapheresis produced roughly between about 0.85 and 10 billion PBMCs. The investigation overall reported the following: Sampling was limited to blood, and TCR repertoires in tissue likely differ from TCR repertoires in blood. Based on pairwise subsampling, the degree of clonotype sharing among donors was expected to be affected by sequencing depth. Because the study included a small number of donors, the genetic and exposure-history diversity represented was limited.

Using the deep immunoSEQ assay, multiplex PCR amplified TCR CDR3 regions from genomic DNA. For each cell subset, the extracted genomic DNA was distributed evenly across all wells of several immunoSEQ 96-well plates, and each plate served as one replicate. For unsorted PBMC, around 290 ng of genomic DNA, equivalent to around 30,000 T cell genomes, went into each replicate PCR. Ten immunoSEQ deep assay plates were used to sequence unsorted PBMC genomic DNA. Purified libraries were measured with a Qubit 3.0 fluorometer, size-checked on a Bioanalyzer 2100, and measured again with the KAPA Library Quantification kit. A separate single-read 150-cycle Illumina NextSeq 550 flow cell was used to sequence each immunoSEQ 96-well plate. Concerning the study's data processing: Because the immunoSEQ output included only junctional sequences and no quality scores, the filtering could not be the same as the filtering used for full-length reads. To assign V/J genes and CDR3, sequences were annotated using PyIR, a Python wrapper for IgBLAST v1.9, with IMGT germline references. Any read was removed if the V/J assignment was weak (E-value above 1e-6), the CDR3 was missing, or the read contained stop codons, out-of-frame junctions, or ambiguous translated residues. V3J clonotypes were defined as sequences sharing an identical inferred V gene, J gene, and CDR3 amino acid sequence. To compute the percentage overlap between repertoires, the number of shared unique clonotypes was divided by the size of the smaller repertoire. RTK rarefaction, the Chao1 estimator, and Recon v2.1 estimates of unobserved clonotypes were used to assess repertoire richness. TCRdb stores this immuneACCESS table with in-frame sequences only. Part of the clones is absent; in the studies checked, under half of the shortfall reflects unresolved V genes, and no reason is known for the rest. V and J calls and clone size are as listed in that table; D and trimming were resolved from the DNA. The sample has 450,000 to 500,000 clones on record, more than 65% of them singletons. The top ten clones comprise roughly 12% of the sample.

This chain is built from TRBV7-9 and TRBJ2-5; 13 central bases correspond to TRBD2. The source is a woman between 35 and 50 years old in good health. Some clones in this sample may be carry-over from other donors' samples. Input material: PBMCs. CDR3 protein: CASSPGTSGIGETQYF. In nucleotide form, the sequence is TGTGCCAGCAGCCCCGGGACTAGCGGGATAGGGGAGACCCAGTACTTC.